Below are 2 T cell receptor beta chains sequenced from a single sample in a study of blood T cell repertoires in COVID-19. TCRdb's copy holds only in-frame clones and misses some; the assay was immunoSEQ multiplex PCR. The sample includes fewer than 250,000 clones, roughly 90% of them seen just once. The specimen was PBMCs or T cells enriched from blood (not recorded which). These receptors all come from a man aged 30 to 39 who had been exposed to COVID-19.

The V gene is TRBV6-5, the J gene TRBJ2-2, with a tentative D call TRBD2 (5 bases). This CDR3 region has 14 residues. V was trimmed by 7 bases and J by 1 base, leaving 10 bases between them. CDR1 MNHEY and CDR2 SVGAGI come from the germline V gene. The CDR3 reads CASTLDWNTGELFF. The CDR3 DNA reads TGTGCCAGCACCCTGGACTGGAACACCGGGGAGCTGTTTTTT.

The chain couples TRBV5-4 to TRBJ1-6; possible D gene TRBD1, 6 bases. Trimming removed 3 bases from V and 8 bases from J, with 24 bases in between. The length of the CDR3 is 18 residues. Germline assignment: CDR1 SGHNT and CDR2 YYREEE (reference sequence). The CDR3 is CASSSQGPRGLSDSPLHF. CDR3 bases: TGTGCCAGCAGCTCTCAGGGGCCCAGGGGCCTCAGCGATTCACCCCTCCACTTT.